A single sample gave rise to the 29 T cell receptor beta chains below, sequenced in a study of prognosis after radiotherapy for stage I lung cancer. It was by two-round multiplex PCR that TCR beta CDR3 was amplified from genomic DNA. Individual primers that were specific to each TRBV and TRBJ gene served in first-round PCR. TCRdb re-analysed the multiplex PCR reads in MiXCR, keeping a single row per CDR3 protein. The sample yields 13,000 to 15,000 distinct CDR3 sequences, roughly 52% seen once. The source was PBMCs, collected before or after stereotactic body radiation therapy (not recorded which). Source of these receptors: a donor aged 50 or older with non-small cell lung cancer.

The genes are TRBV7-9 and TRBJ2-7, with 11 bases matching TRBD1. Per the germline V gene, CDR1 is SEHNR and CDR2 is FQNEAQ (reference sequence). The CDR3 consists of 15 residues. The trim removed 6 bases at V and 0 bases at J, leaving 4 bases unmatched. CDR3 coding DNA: TGTGCCAGCAGTTTGGGACAGGGGGGCTCCTACGAGCAGTACTTC. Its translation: CASSLGQGGSYEQYF.

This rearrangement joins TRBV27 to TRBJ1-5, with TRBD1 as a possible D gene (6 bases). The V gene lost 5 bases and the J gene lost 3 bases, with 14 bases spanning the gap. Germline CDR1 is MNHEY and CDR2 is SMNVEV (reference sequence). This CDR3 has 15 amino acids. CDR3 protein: CASSIKQGVNQPQHF. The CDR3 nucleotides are TGTGCCAGCAGTATCAAACAGGGTGTCAATCAGCCCCAGCATTTT.

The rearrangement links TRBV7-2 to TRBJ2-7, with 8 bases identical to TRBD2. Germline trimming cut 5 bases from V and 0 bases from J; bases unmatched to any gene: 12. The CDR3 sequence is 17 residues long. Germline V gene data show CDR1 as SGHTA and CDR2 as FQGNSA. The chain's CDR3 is CASSPGIGRAFSYEQYF. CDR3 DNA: TGTGCCAGCAGCCCTGGCATCGGGAGGGCCTTCTCCTACGAGCAGTACTTC.

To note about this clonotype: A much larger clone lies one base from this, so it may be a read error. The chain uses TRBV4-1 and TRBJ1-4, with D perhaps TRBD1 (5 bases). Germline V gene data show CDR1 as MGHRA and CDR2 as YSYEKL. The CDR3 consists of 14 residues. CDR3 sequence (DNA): TGCACCAGCAGCCGGAGGTGGGACCCTCGGAAACTGTTTTTT. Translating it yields CTSSRRWDPRKLFF.

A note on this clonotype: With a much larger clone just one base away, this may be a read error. This CDR3 is CASAFAGVGGTNVLTF. CDR3 bases: TGCGCCAGCGCCTTTGCGGGAGTTGGTGGGACCAACGTCCTGACTTTC. This chain links TRBV5-1 with TRBJ2-6, with 7 positions matching TRBD2. This CDR3 is built from 16 residues. The germline CDR1 and CDR2 sequences are SGHRS and YFSETQ.

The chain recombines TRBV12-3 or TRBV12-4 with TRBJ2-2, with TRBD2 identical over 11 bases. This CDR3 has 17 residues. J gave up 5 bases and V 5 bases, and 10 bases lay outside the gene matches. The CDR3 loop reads CASSRQTSGRRTGELFF. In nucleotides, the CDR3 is TGTGCCAGCAGTCGCCAAACTAGCGGGAGAAGGACCGGGGAGCTGTTTTTT.

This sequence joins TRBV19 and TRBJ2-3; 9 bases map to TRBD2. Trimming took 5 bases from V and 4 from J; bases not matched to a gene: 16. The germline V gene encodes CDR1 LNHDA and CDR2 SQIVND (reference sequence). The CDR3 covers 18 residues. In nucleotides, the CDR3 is TGTGCCAGTAGTTCCCCGGGTTTGGTAGCGGGAGCGGCAGATACGCAGTATTTT. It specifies CASSSPGLVAGAADTQYF.

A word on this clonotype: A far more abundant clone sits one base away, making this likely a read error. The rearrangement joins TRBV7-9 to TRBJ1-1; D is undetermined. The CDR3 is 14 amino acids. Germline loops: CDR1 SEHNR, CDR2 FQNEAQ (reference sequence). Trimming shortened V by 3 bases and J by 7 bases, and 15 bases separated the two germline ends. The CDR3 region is CASSFQALRGEAFF. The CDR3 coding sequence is TGTGCCAGCAGCTTCCAGGCTCTCCGGGGTGAAGCTTTCTTT.

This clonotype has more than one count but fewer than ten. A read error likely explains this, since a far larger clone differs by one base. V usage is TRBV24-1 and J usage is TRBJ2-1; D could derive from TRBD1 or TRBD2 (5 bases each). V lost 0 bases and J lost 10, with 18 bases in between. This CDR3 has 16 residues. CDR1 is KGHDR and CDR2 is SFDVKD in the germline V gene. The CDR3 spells CATSDLRGVKSYEQFF. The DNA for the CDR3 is TGTGCCACCAGTGATTTGAGAGGGGTAAAATCCTACGAGCAGTTCTTC.

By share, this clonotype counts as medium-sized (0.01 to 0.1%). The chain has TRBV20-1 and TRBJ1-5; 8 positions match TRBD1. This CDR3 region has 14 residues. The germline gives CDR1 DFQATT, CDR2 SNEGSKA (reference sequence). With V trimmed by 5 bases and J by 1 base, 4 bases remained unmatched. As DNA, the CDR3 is TGCAGTGCTTTACAGGGGGTAAGCAATCAGCCCCAGCATTTT. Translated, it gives CSALQGVSNQPQHF.

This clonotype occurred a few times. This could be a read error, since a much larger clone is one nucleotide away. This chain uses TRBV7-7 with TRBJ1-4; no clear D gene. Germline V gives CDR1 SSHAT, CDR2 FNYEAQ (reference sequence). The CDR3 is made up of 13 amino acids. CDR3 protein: CASSLIPGEKLFF. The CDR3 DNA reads TGTGCTAGCAGCTTAATTCCGGGGGAAAAACTGTTTTTT.

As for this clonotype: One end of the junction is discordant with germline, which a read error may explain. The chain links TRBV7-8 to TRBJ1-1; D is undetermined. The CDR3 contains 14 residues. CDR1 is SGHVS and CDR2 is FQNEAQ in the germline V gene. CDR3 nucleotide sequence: TGTGCCAGCAGGTTCCAGGCTCTCCGGGCTGAAGCTTTATTT. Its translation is CASRFQALRAEALF.

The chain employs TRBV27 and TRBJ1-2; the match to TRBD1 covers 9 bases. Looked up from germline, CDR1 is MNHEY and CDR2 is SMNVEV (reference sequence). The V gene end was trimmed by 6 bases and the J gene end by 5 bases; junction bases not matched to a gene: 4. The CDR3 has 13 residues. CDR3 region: CASSRDRDYGYTF. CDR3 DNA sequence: TGTGCCAGCAGCCGGGACAGGGATTATGGCTACACCTTC.

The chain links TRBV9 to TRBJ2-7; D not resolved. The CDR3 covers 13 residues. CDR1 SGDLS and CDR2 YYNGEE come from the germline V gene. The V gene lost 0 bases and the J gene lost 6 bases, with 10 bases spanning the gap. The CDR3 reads CASSVELAGEQYF. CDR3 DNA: TGTGCCAGCAGCGTAGAGTTAGCAGGCGAGCAGTACTTC.

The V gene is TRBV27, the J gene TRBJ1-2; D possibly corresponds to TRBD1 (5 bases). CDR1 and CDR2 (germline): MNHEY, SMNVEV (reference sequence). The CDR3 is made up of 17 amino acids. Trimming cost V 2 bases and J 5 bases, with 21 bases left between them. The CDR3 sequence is CASSLSLGTLRAYGYTF. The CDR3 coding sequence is TGTGCCAGCAGTTTAAGCCTCGGGACCCTCCGAGCTTATGGCTACACCTTC.

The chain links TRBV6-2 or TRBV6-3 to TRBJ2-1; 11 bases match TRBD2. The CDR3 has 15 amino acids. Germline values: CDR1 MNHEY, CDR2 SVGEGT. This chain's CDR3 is CVSSIAGGSVNEQFF. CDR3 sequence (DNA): TGTGTCAGTAGTATAGCGGGAGGGTCAGTGAATGAGCAGTTCTTC.

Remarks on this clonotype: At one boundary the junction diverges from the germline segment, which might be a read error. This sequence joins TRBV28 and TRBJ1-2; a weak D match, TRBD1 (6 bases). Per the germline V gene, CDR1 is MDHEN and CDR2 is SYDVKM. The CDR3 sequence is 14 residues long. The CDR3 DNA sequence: TGTGTCAGCAGCGTAAGGGGGGTAGCCTATGGCTACACCTTC. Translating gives CVSSVRGVAYGYTF.

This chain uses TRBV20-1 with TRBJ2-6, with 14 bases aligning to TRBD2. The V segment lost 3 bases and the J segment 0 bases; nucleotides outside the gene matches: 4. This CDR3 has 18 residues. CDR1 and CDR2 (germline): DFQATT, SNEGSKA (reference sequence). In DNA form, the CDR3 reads TGCAGTGCTAGGACTAGCGGGAGGGTTAACTCTGGGGCCAACGTCCTGACTTTC. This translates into CSARTSGRVNSGANVLTF.

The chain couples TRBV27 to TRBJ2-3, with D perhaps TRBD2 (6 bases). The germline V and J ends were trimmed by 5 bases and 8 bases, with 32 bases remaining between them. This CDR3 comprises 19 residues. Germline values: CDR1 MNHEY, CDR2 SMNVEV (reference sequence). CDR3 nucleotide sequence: TGTGCCAGCAGTCCCACCCCCGGCGGGACCTTGTGGGTGGTCGGTACGCAGTATTTT. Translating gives CASSPTPGGTLWVVGTQYF.

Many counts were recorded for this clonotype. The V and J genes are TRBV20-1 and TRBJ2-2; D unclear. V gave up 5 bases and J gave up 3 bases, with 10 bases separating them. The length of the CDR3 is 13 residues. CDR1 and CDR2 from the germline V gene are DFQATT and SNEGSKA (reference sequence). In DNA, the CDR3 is TGCAGTGCTCGGACGGCTGACACCGGGGAGCTGTTTTTT. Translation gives CSARTADTGELFF.

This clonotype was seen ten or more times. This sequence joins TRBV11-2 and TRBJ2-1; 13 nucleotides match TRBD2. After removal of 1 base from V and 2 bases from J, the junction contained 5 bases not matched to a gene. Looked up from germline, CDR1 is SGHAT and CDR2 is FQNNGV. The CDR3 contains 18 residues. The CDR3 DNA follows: TGTGCCAGCAGCTTAGGGACTAGCGGGAGCAATCCCTACAATGAGCAGTTCTTC. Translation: CASSLGTSGSNPYNEQFF. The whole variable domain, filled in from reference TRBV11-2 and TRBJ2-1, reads EAGVAQSPRYKIIEKRQSVAFWCNPISGHATLYWYQQILGQGPKLLIQFQNNGVVDDSQLPKDRFSAERLKGVDSTLKIQPAKLEDSAVYLCASSLGTSGSNPYNEQFFGPGTRLTVL.

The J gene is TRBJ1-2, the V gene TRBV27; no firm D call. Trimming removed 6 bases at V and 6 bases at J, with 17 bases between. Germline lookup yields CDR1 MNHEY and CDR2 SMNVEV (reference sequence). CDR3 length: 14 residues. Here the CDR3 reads CASSSSQMSHGYTF. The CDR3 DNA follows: TGTGCCAGCAGCTCCTCACAGATGTCACATGGCTACACCTTC.

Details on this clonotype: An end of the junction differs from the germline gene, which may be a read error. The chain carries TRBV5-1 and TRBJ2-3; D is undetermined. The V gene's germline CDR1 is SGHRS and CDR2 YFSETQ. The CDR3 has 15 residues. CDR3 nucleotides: TGCGCCAGCAGCTTGGGGGCAGGTAACACAGATACGCAGTGTTTT. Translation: CASSLGAGNTDTQCF.

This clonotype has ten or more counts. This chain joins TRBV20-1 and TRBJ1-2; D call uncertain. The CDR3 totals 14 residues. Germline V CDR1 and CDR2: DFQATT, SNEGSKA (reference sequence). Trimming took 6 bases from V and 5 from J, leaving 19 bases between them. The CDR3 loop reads CSAPPGPDVYGYTF. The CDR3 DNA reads TGCAGTGCGCCTCCCGGCCCTGATGTTTATGGCTACACCTTC.

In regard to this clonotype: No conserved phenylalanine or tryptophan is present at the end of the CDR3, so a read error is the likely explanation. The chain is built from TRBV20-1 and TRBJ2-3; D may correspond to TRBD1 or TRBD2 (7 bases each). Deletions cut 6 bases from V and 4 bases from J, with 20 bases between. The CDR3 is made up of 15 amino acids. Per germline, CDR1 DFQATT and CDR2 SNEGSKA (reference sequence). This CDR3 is CSARGGDVGSDTQYL. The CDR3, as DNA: TGCAGTGCCAGGGGGGGGGACGTTGGGTCAGATACGCAGTATCTT.

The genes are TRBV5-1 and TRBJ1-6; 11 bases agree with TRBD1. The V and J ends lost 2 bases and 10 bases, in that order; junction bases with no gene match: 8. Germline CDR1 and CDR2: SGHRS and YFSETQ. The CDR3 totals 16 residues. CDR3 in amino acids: CASSFVLGQGGSPLHF. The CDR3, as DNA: TGCGCCAGCAGCTTTGTCCTGGGACAGGGGGGATCACCCCTCCACTTT.

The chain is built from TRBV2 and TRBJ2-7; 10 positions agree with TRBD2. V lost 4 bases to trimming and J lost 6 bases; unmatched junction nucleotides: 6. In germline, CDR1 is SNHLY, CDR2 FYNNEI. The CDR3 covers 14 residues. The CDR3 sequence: CASSAGLAVLEQYF. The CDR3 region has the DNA TGTGCCAGCAGTGCTGGACTAGCGGTACTCGAGCAGTACTTC.

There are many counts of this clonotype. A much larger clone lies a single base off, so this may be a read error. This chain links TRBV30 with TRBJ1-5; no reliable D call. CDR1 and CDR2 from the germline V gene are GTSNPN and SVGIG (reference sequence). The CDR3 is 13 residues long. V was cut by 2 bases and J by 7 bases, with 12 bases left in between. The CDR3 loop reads CAWSTGMGQPQHF. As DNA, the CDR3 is TGTGCCTGGAGTACCGGGATGGGACAGCCCCAGCATTTT. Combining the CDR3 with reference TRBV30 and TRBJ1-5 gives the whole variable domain SQTIHQWPATLVQPVGSPLSLECTVEGTSNPNLYWYRQAAGRGLQLLFYSVGIGQISSEVPQNLSASRPQDRQFILSSKKLLLSDSGFYLCAWSTGMGQPQHFGDGTRLSIL.

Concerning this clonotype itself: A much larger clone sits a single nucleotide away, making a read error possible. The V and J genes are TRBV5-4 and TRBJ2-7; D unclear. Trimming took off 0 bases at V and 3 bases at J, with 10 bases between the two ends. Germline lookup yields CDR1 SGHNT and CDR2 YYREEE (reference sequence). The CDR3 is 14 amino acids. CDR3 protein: CASSLELGYYEQYF. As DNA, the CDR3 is TGTGCCAGCAGCTTGGAACTTGGGTACTACGAGCAGTACTTC.